This TCR beta chain was sequenced for a study of Ad26.COV2.S vaccination and SARS-CoV-2 variants. Study overall: Donor got 5x10^10 or 1x10^11 viral particles of Ad26.COV2.S.

This CDR3 has 15 amino acids. In germline, CDR1 is DFQATT, CDR2 SNEGSKA (reference sequence). V was cut by 3 bases and J by 6 bases, with 18 bases left in between. Documented treatment: roughly 20 received Ad26.COV2.S at low or high dose, single or two shots; 5 received placebo; per-sample allocation not given. Repertoires come from day 63 after the first vaccine or placebo injection. This person who donated was an adult of 18-55 years in Boston. An Ad26 vector was used to express Wuhan-strain SARS-CoV-2 spike as the vaccine. The assay was immunoSEQ multiplex PCR, and TCRdb's table has in-frame clones only and misses some. The table records about 470,000 clones, roughly 88% of them present only once.

The source of this sequence is a person between 18 and 59 years old who received the Ad26.COV2.S COVID-19 vaccine or a placebo. The V gene is TRBV20-1, the J gene TRBJ2-4; D could derive from TRBD1 or TRBD2 (5 bases each). The sample here was peripheral blood, taken in a trial of Ad26.COV2.S vaccine versus placebo. The CDR3 here is CSASEGQGRRNIQYF. CDR3 DNA: TGCAGTGCTAGTGAGGGGCAGGGTCGGAGAAACATTCAGTACTTC.